One T cell receptor (beta chain) is described in this entry. The entry originates in a study of blood T cell repertoires in COVID-19. Across the study: There were acute and convalescent COVID-19 samples, and they came from the United States, Italy and Spain. Sources were T cells, B-cell-depleted T cells, or PBMCs; the material itself was cDNA or gDNA.

Under the authors' procedure: Estimates of nucleated cell counts were drawn from the amplification of reference gene primers. The protocol was immunoSEQ multiplex PCR, while the TCRdb copy is restricted to in-frame clones and leaves out a portion. From that table come the V and J calls and clone size; the DNA was used to work out D and trimming. Of around 130,000 clones in the sample, about four fifths were seen once. Germline V gene sequence: CDR1 SNHLY, CDR2 FYNNEI. The CDR3 sequence is 16 residues long. V trimming: 7 bases; J trimming: 2 bases; junction bases outside the gene matches: 13. The sequenced sample consisted of peripheral blood. The chain uses TRBV2 and TRBJ1-2, with 7 nucleotides matching TRBD1. This TCR came from a woman aged 60 to 75 with acute or convalescent COVID-19. The CDR3: CASNTGVVGGNYGYTF. The CDR3 bases are TGTGCCAGCAATACGGGGGTGGTAGGGGGCAACTATGGCTACACCTTC.